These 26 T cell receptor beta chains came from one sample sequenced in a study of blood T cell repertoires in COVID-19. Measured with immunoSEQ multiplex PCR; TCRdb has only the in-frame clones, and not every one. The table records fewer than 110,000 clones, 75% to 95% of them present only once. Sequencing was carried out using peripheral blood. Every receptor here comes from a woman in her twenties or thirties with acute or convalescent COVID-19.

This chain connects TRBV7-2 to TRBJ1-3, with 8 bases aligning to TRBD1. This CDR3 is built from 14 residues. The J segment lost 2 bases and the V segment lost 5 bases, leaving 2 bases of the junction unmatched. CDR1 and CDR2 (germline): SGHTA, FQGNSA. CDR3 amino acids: CASSPGGAGNTIYF. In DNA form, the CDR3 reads TGTGCCAGCAGCCCAGGGGGCGCTGGAAACACCATATATTTT.

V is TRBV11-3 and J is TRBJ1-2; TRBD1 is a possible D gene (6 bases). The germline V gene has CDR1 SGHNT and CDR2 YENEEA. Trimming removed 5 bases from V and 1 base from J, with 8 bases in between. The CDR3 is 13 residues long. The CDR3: CASSPQGNYGYTF. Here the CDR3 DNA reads TGTGCCAGCAGCCCACAGGGTAACTATGGCTACACCTTC.

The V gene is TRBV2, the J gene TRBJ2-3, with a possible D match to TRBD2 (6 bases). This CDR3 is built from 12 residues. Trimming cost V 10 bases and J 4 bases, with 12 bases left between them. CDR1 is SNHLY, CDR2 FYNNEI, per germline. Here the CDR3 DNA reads TGTGCCACCGTCGGGGGTGCAGATACGCAGTATTTT. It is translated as CATVGGADTQYF.

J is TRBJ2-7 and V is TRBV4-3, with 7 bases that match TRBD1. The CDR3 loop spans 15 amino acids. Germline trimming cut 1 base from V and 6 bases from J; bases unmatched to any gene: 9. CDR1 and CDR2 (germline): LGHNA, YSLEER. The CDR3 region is CASSQGYRQGGEQYF. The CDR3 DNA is TGCGCCAGCAGCCAAGGTTACAGACAGGGCGGCGAGCAGTACTTC.

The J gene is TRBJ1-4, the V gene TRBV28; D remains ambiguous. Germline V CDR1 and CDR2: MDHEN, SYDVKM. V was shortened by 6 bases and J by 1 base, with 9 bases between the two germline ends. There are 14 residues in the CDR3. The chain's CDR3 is CASSYVGTNEKLFF. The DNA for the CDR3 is TGTGCCAGCAGCTACGTTGGAACTAATGAAAAACTGTTTTTT.

CDR3 loop: CASSEPGEGNIQYF. As DNA, the CDR3 is TGTGCCAGCAGTGAACCAGGGGAGGGAAACATTCAGTACTTC. The chain recombines TRBV28 with TRBJ2-4; TRBD2 is a possible D gene (7 bases). Germline lookup yields CDR1 MDHEN and CDR2 SYDVKM. CDR3 length: 14 residues. Trimming cost V 5 bases and J 6 bases, with 14 bases left between them.

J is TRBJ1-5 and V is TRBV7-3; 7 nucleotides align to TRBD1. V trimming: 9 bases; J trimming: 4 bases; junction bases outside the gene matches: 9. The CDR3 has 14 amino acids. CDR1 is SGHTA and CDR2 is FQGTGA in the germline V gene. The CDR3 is CARRGQTENQPQHF. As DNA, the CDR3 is TGTGCCAGACGGGGACAGACCGAGAATCAGCCCCAGCATTTT.

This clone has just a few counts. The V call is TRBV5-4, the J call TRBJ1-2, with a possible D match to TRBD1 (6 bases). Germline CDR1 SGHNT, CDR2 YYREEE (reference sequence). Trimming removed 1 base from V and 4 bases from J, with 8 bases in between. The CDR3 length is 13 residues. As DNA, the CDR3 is TGTGCCAGCAGCTTGATGGGGGCCTATGGCTACACCTTC. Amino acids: CASSLMGAYGYTF.

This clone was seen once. This CDR3 reads CASGRAGGIDEQFF. The DNA for the CDR3 is TGTGCCAGCGGAAGAGCGGGGGGGATCGATGAGCAGTTCTTC. This chain uses TRBV27 with TRBJ2-1; 10 bases are a match to TRBD2. Per germline, CDR1 MNHEY and CDR2 SMNVEV (reference sequence). J gave up 8 bases and V 8 bases, and 9 bases lay outside the gene matches. This CDR3 is built from 14 residues.

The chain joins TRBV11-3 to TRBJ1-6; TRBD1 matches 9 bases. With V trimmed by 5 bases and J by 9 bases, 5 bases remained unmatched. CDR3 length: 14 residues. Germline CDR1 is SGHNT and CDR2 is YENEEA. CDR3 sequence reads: CASSVGQGGSPLHF. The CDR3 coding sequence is TGTGCCAGCAGCGTGGGACAGGGTGGTTCACCCCTCCACTTT.

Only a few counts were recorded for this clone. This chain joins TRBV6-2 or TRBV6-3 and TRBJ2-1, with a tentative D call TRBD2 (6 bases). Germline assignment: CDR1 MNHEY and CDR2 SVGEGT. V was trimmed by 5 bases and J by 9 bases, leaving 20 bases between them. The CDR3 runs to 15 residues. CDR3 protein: CASSRVGGAEGEQFF. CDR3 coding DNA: TGTGCCAGCAGTCGCGTCGGGGGAGCAGAGGGTGAGCAGTTCTTC.

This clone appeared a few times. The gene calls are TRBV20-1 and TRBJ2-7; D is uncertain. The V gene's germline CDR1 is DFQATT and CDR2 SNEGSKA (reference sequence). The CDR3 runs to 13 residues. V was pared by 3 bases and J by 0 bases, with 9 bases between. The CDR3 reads CSASQASSYEQYF. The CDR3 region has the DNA TGCAGTGCTAGTCAGGCCAGCTCCTACGAGCAGTACTTC.

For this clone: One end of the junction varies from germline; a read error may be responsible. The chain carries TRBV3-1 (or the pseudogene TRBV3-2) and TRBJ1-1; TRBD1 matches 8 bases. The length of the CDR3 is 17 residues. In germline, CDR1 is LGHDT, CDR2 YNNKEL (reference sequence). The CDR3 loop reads CASSPPRRGLLKTEAFF. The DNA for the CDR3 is TGTGCCAGCAGCCCGCCCCGCAGGGGGCTTTTGAAAACTGAAGCTTTCTTT.

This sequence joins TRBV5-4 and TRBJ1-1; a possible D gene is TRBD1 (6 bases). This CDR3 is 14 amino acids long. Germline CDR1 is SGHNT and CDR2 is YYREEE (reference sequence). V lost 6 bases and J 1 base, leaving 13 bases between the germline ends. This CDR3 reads CASKIDRPNTEAFF. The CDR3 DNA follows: TGTGCCAGCAAGATCGACAGGCCGAACACTGAAGCTTTCTTT.

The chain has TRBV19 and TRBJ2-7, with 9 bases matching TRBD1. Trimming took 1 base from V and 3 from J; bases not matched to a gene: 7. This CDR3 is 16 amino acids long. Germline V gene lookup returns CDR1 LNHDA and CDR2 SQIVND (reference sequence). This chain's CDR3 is CASSIGMGTGNYEQYF. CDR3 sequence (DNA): TGTGCCAGTAGTATAGGGATGGGGACAGGGAACTACGAGCAGTACTTC.

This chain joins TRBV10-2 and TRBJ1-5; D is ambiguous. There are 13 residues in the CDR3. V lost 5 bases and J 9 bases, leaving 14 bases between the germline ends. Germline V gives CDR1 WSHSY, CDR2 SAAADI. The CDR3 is CASSSTRLRPQHF. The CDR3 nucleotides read TGCGCCAGCAGTTCGACCAGGCTGAGGCCCCAGCATTTT.

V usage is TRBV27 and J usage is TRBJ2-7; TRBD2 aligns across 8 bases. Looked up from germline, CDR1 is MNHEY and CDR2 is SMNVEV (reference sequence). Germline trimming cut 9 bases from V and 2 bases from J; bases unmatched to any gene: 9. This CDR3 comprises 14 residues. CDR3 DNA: TGTGCCAGTCGGGGACTAGGTGAGACCTACGAGCAGTACTTC. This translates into CASRGLGETYEQYF.

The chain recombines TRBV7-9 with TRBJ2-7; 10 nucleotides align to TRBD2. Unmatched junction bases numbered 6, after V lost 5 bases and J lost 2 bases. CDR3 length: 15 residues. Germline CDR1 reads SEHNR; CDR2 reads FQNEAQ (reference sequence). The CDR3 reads CASSPVAGGTYEQYF. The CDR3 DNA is TGTGCCAGCAGCCCCGTAGCGGGAGGTACCTACGAGCAGTACTTC. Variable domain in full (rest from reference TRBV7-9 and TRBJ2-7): DTGVSQNPRHKITKRGQNVTFRCDPISEHNRLYWYRQTLGQGPEFLTYFQNEAQLEKSRLLSDRFSAERPKGSFSTLEIQRTEQGDSAMYLCASSPVAGGTYEQYFGPGTRLTVT.

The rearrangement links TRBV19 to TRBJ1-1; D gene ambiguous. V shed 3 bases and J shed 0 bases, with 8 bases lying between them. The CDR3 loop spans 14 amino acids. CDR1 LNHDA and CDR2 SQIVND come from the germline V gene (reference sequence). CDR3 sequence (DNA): TGTGCCAGTAGTATTTGGGCCTTGAACACTGAAGCTTTCTTT. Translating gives CASSIWALNTEAFF.

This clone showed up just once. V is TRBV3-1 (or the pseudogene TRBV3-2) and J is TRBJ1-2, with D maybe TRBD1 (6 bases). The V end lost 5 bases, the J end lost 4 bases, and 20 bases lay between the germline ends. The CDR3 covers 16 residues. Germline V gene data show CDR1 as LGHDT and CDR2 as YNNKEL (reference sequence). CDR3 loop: CASSRNLNTGSYGYTF. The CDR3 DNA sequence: TGTGCCAGCAGCAGAAATCTTAACACAGGGTCCTATGGCTACACCTTC.

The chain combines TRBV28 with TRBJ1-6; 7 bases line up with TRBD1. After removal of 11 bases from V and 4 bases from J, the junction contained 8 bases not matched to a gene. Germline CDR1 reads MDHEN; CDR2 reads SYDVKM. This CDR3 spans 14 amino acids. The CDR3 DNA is TGTGCCGCAACAGGGGCCTATTATAATTCACCCCTCCACTTT. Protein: CAATGAYYNSPLHF.

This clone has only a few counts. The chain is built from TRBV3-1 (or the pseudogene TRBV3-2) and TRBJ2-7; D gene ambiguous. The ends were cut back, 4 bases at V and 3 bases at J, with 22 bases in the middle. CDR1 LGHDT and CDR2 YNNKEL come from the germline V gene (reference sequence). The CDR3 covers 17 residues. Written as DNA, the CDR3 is TGTGCCAGCAGCCCTTTACTCTCGGCCGCACGAGGCTACGAGCAGTACTTC. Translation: CASSPLLSAARGYEQYF.

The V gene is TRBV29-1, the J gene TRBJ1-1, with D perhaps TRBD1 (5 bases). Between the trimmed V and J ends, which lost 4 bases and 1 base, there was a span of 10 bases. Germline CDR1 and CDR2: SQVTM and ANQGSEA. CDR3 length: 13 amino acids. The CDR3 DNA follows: TGCAGCGTTGCCGACCAGGGGAACACTGAAGCTTTCTTT. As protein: CSVADQGNTEAFF.

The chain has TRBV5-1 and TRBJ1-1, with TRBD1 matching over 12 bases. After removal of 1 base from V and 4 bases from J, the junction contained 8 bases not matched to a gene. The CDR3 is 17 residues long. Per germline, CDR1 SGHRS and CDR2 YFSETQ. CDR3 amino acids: CASSLYGTGGVGTEAFF. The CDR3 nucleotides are TGCGCCAGCAGCTTGTATGGGACAGGGGGCGTAGGCACTGAAGCTTTCTTT.

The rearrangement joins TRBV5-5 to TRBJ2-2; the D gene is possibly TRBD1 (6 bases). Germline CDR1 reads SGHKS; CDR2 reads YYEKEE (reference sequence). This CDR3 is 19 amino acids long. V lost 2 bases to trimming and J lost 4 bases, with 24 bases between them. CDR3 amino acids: CASSFLLLQGTWATGELFF. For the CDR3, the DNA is TGTGCCAGCAGCTTTTTACTTCTACAGGGCACTTGGGCCACCGGGGAGCTGTTTTTT.

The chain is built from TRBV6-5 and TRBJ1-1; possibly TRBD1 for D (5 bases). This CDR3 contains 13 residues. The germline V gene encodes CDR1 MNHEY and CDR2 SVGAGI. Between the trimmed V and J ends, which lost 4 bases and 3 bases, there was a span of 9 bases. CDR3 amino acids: CASSSWGDTEAFF. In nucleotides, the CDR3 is TGTGCCAGCAGTTCTTGGGGGGACACTGAAGCTTTCTTT.